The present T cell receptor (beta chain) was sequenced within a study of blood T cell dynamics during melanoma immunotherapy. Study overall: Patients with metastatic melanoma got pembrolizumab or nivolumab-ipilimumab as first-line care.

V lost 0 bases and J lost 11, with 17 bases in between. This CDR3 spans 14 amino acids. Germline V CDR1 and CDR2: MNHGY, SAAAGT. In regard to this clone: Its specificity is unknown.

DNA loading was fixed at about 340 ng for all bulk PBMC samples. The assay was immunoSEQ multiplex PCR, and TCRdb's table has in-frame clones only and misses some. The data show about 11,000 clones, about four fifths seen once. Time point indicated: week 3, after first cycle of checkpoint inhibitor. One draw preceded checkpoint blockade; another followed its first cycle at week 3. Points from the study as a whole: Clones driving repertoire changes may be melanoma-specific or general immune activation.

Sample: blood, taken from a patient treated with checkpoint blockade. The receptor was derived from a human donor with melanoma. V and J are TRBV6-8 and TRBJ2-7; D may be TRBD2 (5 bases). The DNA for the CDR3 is TGTGCCAGCAGTTACTCCCCGGGATTTGCGGCGGAGTACTTC. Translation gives CASSYSPGFAAEYF.